The T cell receptor (beta chain) under discussion was sequenced for a study of OX40 agonist ivuxolimab in advanced cancers. Study in general: Ivuxolimab, an agonistic anti-OX40 (CD134) antibody, was given to patients. Mean age approximately 61 years, range about 23 to 80; roughly 80% male.

Some clones are missing from TCRdb's copy, which holds only in-frame ones; the method was immunoSEQ multiplex PCR. The repertoire holds 65,000 to 95,000 clones, with about 90% as singletons. Trimming removed 6 bases at V and 8 bases at J, with 11 bases between. In germline, CDR1 is ENHRY, CDR2 SYGVKD. The CDR3 contains 11 residues. This chain links TRBV10-3 with TRBJ2-7; perhaps TRBD1 as D (6 bases). The material sequenced was CD4+ or CD8+ T cells sorted from blood, taken in a trial of the OX40 agonist ivuxolimab. This TCR was sampled from an adult with an advanced solid tumor such as melanoma, head and neck, liver or kidney cancer. Written as DNA, the CDR3 is TGTGCCATCAGGGACAGAACAAAGCAGTACTTC. Its protein product is CAIRDRTKQYF.